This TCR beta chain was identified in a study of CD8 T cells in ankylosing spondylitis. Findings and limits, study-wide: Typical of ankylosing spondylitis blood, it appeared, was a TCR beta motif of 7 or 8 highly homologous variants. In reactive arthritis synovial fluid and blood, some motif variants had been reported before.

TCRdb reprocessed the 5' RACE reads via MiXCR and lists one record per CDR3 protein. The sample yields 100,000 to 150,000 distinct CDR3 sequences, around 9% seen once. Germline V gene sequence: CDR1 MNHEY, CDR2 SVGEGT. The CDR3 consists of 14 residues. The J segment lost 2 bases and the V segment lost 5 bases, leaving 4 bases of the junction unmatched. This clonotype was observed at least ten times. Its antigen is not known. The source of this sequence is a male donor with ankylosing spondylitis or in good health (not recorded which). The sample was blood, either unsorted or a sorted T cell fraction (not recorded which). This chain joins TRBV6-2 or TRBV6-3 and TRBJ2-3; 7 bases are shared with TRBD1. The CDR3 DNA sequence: TGTGCCAGCAGTCGACAGGGCAACACAGATACGCAGTATTTT. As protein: CASSRQGNTDTQYF.